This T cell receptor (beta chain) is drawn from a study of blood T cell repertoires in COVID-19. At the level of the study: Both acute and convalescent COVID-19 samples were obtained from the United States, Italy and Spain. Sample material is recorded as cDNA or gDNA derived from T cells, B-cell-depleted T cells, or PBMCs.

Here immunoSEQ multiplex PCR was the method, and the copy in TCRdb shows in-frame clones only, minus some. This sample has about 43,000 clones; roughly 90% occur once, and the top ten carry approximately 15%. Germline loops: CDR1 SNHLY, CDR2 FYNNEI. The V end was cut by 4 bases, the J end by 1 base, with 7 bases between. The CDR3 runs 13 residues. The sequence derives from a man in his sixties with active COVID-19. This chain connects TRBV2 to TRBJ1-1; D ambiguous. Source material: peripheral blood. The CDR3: CASSASRNTEAFF. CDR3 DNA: TGTGCCAGCAGTGCTTCGCGGAACACTGAAGCTTTCTTT.